These 2 T cell receptor beta chains were all obtained from the same sample, sequenced in a study of blood T cell repertoires in COVID-19. Here immunoSEQ multiplex PCR was the method, and the copy in TCRdb shows in-frame clones only, minus some. The sample consists of roughly 180,000 clones, 81% of them appearing once. Sequenced: PBMCs or T cells enriched from blood (not recorded which). The receptors stem from a woman in her forties with acute COVID-19.

This chain joins TRBV6-2 or TRBV6-3 and TRBJ1-3; the D gene is possibly TRBD1 (6 bases). V shed 5 bases and J shed 2 bases, with 13 bases lying between them. The CDR3 sequence is 15 residues long. Germline V CDR1 and CDR2: MNHEY, SVGEGT. The CDR3 DNA reads TGTGCCAGCAGTACAACAGGGTCAACTGGAAACACCATATATTTT. This gives the protein CASSTTGSTGNTIYF.

The rearrangement joins TRBV12-5 to TRBJ1-5; D unresolved. CDR1 LGHNT and CDR2 FRNRAP come from the germline V gene. Trimming stripped 7 bases from V and 6 bases from J, with 13 bases between. The CDR3 loop spans 13 amino acids. The chain's CDR3 is CASATGGRQPQHF. CDR3 bases: TGTGCTAGTGCCACGGGAGGGCGTCAGCCCCAGCATTTT.